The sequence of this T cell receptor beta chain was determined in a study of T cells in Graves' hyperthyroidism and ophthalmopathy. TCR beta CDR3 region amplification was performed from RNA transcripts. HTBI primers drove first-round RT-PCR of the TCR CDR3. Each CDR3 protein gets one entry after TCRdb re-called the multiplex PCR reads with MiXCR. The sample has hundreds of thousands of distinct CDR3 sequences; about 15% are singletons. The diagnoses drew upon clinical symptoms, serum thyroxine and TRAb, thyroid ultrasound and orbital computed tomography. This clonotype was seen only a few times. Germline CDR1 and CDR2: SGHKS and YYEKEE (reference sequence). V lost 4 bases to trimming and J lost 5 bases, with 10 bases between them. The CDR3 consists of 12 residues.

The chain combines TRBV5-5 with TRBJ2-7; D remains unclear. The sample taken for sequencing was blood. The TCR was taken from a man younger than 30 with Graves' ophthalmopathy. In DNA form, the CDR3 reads TGTGCCAGCAGCCCTGTAAGGGACGAGCAGTACTTC. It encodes CASSPVRDEQYF.